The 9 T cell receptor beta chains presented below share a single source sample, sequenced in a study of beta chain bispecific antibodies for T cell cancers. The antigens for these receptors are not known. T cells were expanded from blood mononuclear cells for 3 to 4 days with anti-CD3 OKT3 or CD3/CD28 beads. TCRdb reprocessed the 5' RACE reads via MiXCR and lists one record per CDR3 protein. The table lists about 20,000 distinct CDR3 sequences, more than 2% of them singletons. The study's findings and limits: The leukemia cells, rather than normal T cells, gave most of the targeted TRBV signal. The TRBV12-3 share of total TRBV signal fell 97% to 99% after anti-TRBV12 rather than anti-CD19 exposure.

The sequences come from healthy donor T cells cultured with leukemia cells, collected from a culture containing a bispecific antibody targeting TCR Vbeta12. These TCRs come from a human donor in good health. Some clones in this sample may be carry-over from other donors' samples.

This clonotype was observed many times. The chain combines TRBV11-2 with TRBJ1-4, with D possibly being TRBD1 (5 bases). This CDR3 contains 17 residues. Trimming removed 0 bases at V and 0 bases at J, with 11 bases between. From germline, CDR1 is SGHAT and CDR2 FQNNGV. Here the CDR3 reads CASSLDLGAATNEKLFF. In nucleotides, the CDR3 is TGTGCCAGCAGCTTAGATCTCGGGGCCGCAACTAATGAAAAACTGTTTTTT.

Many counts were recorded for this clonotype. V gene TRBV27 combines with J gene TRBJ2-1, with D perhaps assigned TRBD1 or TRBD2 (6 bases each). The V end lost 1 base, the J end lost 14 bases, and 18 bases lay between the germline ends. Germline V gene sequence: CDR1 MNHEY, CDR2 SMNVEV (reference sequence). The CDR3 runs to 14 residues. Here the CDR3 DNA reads TGTGCCAGCAGTTTATATCTGGAGGGGGACCCCAAGTTCTTC. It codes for CASSLYLEGDPKFF.

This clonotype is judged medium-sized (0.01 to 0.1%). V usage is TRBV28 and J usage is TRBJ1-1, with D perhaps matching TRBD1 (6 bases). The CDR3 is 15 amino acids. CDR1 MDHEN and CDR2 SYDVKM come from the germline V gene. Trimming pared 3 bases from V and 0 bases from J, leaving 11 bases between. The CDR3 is CASSLTDSLNTEAFF. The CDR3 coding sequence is TGTGCCAGCAGTTTGACGGACAGTTTGAACACTGAAGCTTTCTTT.

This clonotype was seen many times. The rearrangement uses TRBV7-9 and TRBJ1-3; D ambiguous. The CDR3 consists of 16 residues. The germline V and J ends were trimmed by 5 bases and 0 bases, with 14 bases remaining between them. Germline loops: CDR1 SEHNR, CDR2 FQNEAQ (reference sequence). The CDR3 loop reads CASSPHSGSSGNTIYF. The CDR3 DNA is TGTGCCAGCAGCCCGCACTCTGGGAGCTCTGGAAACACCATATATTTT.

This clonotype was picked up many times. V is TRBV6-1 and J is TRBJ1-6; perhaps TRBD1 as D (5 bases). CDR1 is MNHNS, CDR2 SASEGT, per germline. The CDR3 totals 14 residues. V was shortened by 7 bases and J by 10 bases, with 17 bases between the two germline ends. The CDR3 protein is CASNLRDAGSPLHF. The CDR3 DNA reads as TGTGCCAGCAATTTACGGGACGCCGGATCACCCCTCCACTTT.

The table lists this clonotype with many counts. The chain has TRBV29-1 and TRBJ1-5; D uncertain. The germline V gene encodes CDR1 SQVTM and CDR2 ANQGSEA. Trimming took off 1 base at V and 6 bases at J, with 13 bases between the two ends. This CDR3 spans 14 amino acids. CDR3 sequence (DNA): TGCAGCGTTGAAGTAGGAGGGTCCGGTCAGCCCCAGCATTTT. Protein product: CSVEVGGSGQPQHF. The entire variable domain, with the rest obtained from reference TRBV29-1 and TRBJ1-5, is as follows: SAVISQKPSRDICQRGTSLTIQCQVDSQVTMMFWYRQQPGQSLTLIATANQGSEATYESGFVIDKFPISRPNLTFSTLTVSNMSPEDSSIYLCSVEVGGSGQPQHFGDGTRLSIL.

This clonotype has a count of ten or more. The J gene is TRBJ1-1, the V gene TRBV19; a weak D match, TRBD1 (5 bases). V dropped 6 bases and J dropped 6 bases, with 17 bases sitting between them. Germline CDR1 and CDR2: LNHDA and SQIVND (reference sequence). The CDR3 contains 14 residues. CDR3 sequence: CASSLREAMAEAFF. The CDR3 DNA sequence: TGTGCCAGTAGCCTCAGGGAGGCCATGGCTGAAGCTTTCTTT.

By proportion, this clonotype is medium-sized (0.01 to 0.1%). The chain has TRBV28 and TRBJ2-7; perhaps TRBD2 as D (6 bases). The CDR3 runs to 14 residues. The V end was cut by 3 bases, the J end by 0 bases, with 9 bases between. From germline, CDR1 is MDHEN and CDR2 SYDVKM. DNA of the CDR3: TGTGCCAGCAGTTTGGTGGGGGGCTCCTACGAGCAGTACTTC. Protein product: CASSLVGGSYEQYF.

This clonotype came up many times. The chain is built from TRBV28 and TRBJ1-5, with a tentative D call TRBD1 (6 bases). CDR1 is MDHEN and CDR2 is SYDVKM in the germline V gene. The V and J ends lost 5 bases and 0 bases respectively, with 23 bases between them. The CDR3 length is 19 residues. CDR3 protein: CASSPRGGGLSSSNQPQHF. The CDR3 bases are TGTGCCAGCAGTCCGCGTGGGGGGGGGCTATCATCTAGCAATCAGCCCCAGCATTTT.